The sequence of this T cell receptor beta chain was determined in a study of T cell responses to AZD1222 COVID-19 vaccine. Broader study findings: Donors, mostly white British, included more females; clonal diversity was possibly underestimated. Across spike, vaccine-associated CD4 TCRs were found, dominant at 160-218 and 743-854.

The CDR3 consists of 15 residues. The J segment lost 4 bases and the V segment lost 6 bases, leaving 3 bases of the junction unmatched. Looked up from germline, CDR1 is MNHEY and CDR2 is SMNVEV (reference sequence). Assay: immunoSEQ multiplex PCR; the TCRdb copy retains only in-frame clones and omits some. The data contain about 130,000 clones, approximately 88% of them singletons. Comment on this clone: Its antigen remains unidentified.

Source: peripheral blood, taken on day 0 of AZD1222 vaccination. The chain is built from TRBV27 and TRBJ2-2; 12 bases agree with TRBD2. The sequence was obtained from an adult in good health. The CDR3 DNA follows: TGTGCCAGCAGACCGACTAGCGGGAGCACCGGGGAGCTGTTTTTT. It translates to CASRPTSGSTGELFF.